What follows are 19 T cell receptor beta chains derived from one specimen sequenced in a study of blood T cell repertoires in COVID-19. Produced via immunoSEQ multiplex PCR; TCRdb's table is partial and in-frame only. The table includes around 250,000 clones, about 86% detected once. The specimen was peripheral blood. These receptors all come from a man aged 80 or over with acute or convalescent COVID-19.

V and J are TRBV9 and TRBJ2-5; 9 positions match TRBD2. V was pared by 2 bases and J by 5 bases, with 7 bases of the junction left unmatched. The CDR3 spans 15 residues. Germline lookup yields CDR1 SGDLS and CDR2 YYNGEE. CDR3 sequence (DNA): TGTGCCAGCAGCGTTAGCGGGGGCTTCGTGGAGACCCAGTACTTC. It encodes CASSVSGGFVETQYF.

J is TRBJ2-5 and V is TRBV3-1 (or the pseudogene TRBV3-2); 9 bases fit TRBD2. This CDR3 spans 17 amino acids. V trimming: 1 base; J trimming: 5 bases; junction bases outside the gene matches: 11. Germline V gene lookup returns CDR1 LGHDT and CDR2 YNNKEL (reference sequence). In nucleotides, the CDR3 is TGTGCCAGCAGCCAAGGAAAGATAGCGGGAGCGAGGGAGACCCAGTACTTC. This sequence encodes CASSQGKIAGARETQYF.

In this sample, this clone turned up a few times. This chain joins TRBV3-1 (or the pseudogene TRBV3-2) and TRBJ1-5; D not resolved. The germline V and J ends were trimmed by 0 bases and 2 bases, with 5 bases remaining between them. Germline CDR1 is LGHDT and CDR2 is YNNKEL (reference sequence). The CDR3 spans 14 residues. The CDR3 region is CASSQDIGNQPQHF. The DNA of the CDR3 is TGTGCCAGCAGCCAAGATATTGGCAATCAGCCCCAGCATTTT.

This chain links TRBV7-3 with TRBJ2-1, with 11 bases identical to TRBD2. This CDR3 has 13 residues. J was trimmed by 6 bases and V by 8 bases; bases with no gene match: 3. The germline V gene has CDR1 SGHTA and CDR2 FQGTGA. The CDR3 loop reads CASGLAGGNEQFF. The CDR3 DNA reads as TGTGCCAGCGGCCTAGCGGGAGGCAATGAGCAGTTCTTC. Full variable domain (outside the CDR3, taken from reference TRBV7-3 and TRBJ2-1): GAGVSQTPSNKVTEKGKYVELRCDPISGHTALYWYRQSLGQGPEFLIYFQGTGAADDSGLPNDRFFAVRPEGSVSTLKIQRTERGDSAVYLCASGLAGGNEQFFGPGTRLTVL.

This clone was detected a few times. The chain recombines TRBV29-1 with TRBJ2-1; the match to TRBD1 covers 7 bases. In germline, CDR1 is SQVTM, CDR2 ANQGSEA. Trimming cost V 5 bases and J 7 bases; bases outside gene matches: 2. This CDR3 is built from 11 residues. The CDR3 nucleotides read TGCAGCGTTCACAGGGGAAATGAGCAGTTCTTC. This codes for CSVHRGNEQFF.

The chain links TRBV5-6 to TRBJ2-7; 11 positions agree with TRBD2. Germline-derived CDR1 and CDR2 are SGHDT and YYEEEE. J was trimmed by 5 bases and V by 1 base; bases with no gene match: 5. This CDR3 has 15 amino acids. The CDR3 DNA follows: TGTGCCAGCAGCTTGAGAACTAGCGGGGGAAACGAGCAGTACTTC. Translating it yields CASSLRTSGGNEQYF. The whole variable domain, filled in from reference TRBV5-6 and TRBJ2-7, reads DAGVTQSPTHLIKTRGQQVTLRCSPKSGHDTVSWYQQALGQGPQFIFQYYEEEERQRGNFPDRFSGHQFPNYSSELNVNALLLGDSALYLCASSLRTSGGNEQYFGPGTRLTVT.

The gene calls are TRBV29-1 and TRBJ2-1; D is uncertain. From germline, CDR1 is SQVTM and CDR2 ANQGSEA. The CDR3 runs to 14 residues. Between the trimmed V and J ends, which lost 7 bases and 2 bases, there was a span of 15 bases. CDR3 DNA: TGCAGCGCCGCGCCGAGAGATCCCTACAATGAGCAGTTCTTC. It encodes CSAAPRDPYNEQFF.

The V and J genes are TRBV27 and TRBJ2-7; perhaps TRBD2 as D (5 bases). Deletions cut 0 bases from V and 4 bases from J, with 10 bases between. This CDR3 has 14 residues. The germline gives CDR1 MNHEY, CDR2 SMNVEV (reference sequence). The CDR3 reads CASSLSSGSYEQYF. CDR3 nucleotide sequence: TGTGCCAGCAGTTTATCGTCGGGAAGTTACGAGCAGTACTTC.

V usage is TRBV28 and J usage is TRBJ1-5; 7 nucleotides agree with TRBD1. CDR1 and CDR2 (germline): MDHEN, SYDVKM. This CDR3 is built from 15 residues. V lost 6 bases, J lost 4 bases, and 9 bases stayed unmatched. The CDR3 DNA follows: TGTGCCAGCAGAGAGAACAGGGGAAGGAATCAGCCCCAGCATTTT. Translating gives CASRENRGRNQPQHF.

The rearrangement joins TRBV3-1 (or the pseudogene TRBV3-2) to TRBJ2-3; 13 bases align to TRBD2. After removal of 4 bases from V and 0 bases from J, the junction contained 1 base not matched to a gene. CDR3 length equals 16 residues. Per the germline V gene, CDR1 is LGHDT and CDR2 is YNNKEL (reference sequence). The DNA for the CDR3 is TGTGCCAGCAGCCGGGGACTAGCGGGGAGCACAGATACGCAGTATTTT. The encoded protein is CASSRGLAGSTDTQYF.

The chain employs TRBV28 and TRBJ2-7; 8 bases are a match to TRBD2. From germline, CDR1 is MDHEN and CDR2 SYDVKM. The CDR3 totals 16 residues. Germline trimming cut 1 base from V and 1 base from J; bases unmatched to any gene: 6. This CDR3 is CASSLSGTRVSYEQYF. CDR3 sequence (DNA): TGTGCCAGCAGTTTATCGGGGACTAGGGTATCCTACGAGCAGTACTTC.

In its sample, this clone was seen many times. This rearrangement joins TRBV7-2 to TRBJ2-5; 8 nucleotides line up with TRBD1. This CDR3 is 15 amino acids long. The V gene end was trimmed by 5 bases and the J gene end by 4 bases; junction bases not matched to a gene: 9. Germline lookup yields CDR1 SGHTA and CDR2 FQGNSA. CDR3 nucleotide sequence: TGTGCCAGCAGCGCACAGGGGGGCCAGGGAGAGACCCAGTACTTC. This encodes CASSAQGGQGETQYF.

This rearrangement joins TRBV19 to TRBJ2-7, with 9 bases aligning to TRBD1. The germline CDR1 and CDR2 sequences are LNHDA and SQIVND (reference sequence). CDR3 size: 14 residues. With V trimmed by 5 bases and J by 5 bases, 7 bases remained unmatched. The DNA of the CDR3 is TGTGCCAGTAGTGTTGGACAGGGGATCCACGAGCAGTACTTC. Translated, it gives CASSVGQGIHEQYF.

The genes are TRBV10-3 and TRBJ2-7; D perhaps matches TRBD2 (5 bases). Germline V lookup: CDR1 ENHRY, CDR2 SYGVKD. The CDR3 sequence is 12 residues long. The V end lost 10 bases, the J end lost 3 bases, and 13 bases lay between the germline ends. CDR3 sequence: CATAAGDYEQYF. CDR3 in DNA: TGTGCCACCGCTGCGGGCGACTACGAGCAGTACTTC.

The chain combines TRBV11-2 with TRBJ2-3, with 10 bases lining up with TRBD2. V lost 3 bases to trimming and J lost 8 bases; unmatched junction nucleotides: 11. The CDR3 length is 16 residues. Per the germline V gene, CDR1 is SGHAT and CDR2 is FQNNGV. The CDR3 reads CASSFSLAGVWGTQYF. CDR3 coding DNA: TGTGCCAGCAGCTTTTCGCTAGCGGGAGTTTGGGGTACGCAGTATTTT.

This clone was observed a single time. The same CDR3 can be traced to other DNA sequences in this sample. The chain is built from TRBV5-1 and TRBJ2-2, with TRBD2 as a possible D gene (6 bases). Germline values: CDR1 SGHRS, CDR2 YFSETQ. Trimming left V 7 bases short and J 3 bases short, with 13 bases between. The CDR3 sequence is 14 residues long. The CDR3 is CASAWGDYTGELFF. The CDR3 DNA is TGCGCCAGCGCTTGGGGGGATTACACCGGGGAGCTGTTTTTT.

V is TRBV28 and J is TRBJ2-5; tentative D call: TRBD2 (7 bases). The CDR3 length is 14 residues. Trimming removed 10 bases at V and 5 bases at J, with 20 bases between. Germline V gene lookup returns CDR1 MDHEN and CDR2 SYDVKM. The chain's CDR3 is CATGGGAVGETQYF. The CDR3 nucleotides are TGTGCCACCGGAGGGGGGGCAGTTGGGGAGACCCAGTACTTC.

The chain links TRBV30 to TRBJ2-1; 13 positions match TRBD2. The CDR3 has 16 amino acids. Germline CDR1 GTSNPN, CDR2 SVGIG (reference sequence). V lost 5 bases to trimming and J lost 8 bases; unmatched junction nucleotides: 12. CDR3 DNA sequence: TGTGCCTGGGCCCCTAAACTAGCGGGGGGGCGTTATGAGCAGTTCTTC. Translated: CAWAPKLAGGRYEQFF.

This sequence joins TRBV29-1 and TRBJ2-1; unclear D gene. The germline V gene has CDR1 SQVTM and CDR2 ANQGSEA. There are 11 residues in the CDR3. Deletions cut 5 bases from V and 0 bases from J, with 2 bases between. CDR3 in DNA: TGCAGCGTTCTCTCCTACAATGAGCAGTTCTTC. Translation: CSVLSYNEQFF.